The 2 T cell receptor beta chains in this list originate from one sample, sequenced in a study of beta chain features in type 1 diabetes. The authors reverse transcribed all of the isolated RNA, so sequencing captured expressed TCRB transcripts. Libraries were prepared by immunoSEQ multiplex PCR; TCRdb keeps only in-frame clonotypes and omits some of them. Among just over 450,000 clones listed, around 30% were seen once. Sequences were obtained from naive CD4+ T cells from blood. The receptor set was obtained from a man in his late teens or twenties in good health.

V usage is TRBV28 and J usage is TRBJ2-5; 10 nucleotides match TRBD1. V was clipped by 5 bases and J by 2 bases; unmatched bases: 8. Germline CDR1 MDHEN, CDR2 SYDVKM. The CDR3 covers 16 residues. The CDR3 DNA follows: TGTGCCAGCAGTCCACCGGGACAGGGGAATCAAGAGACCCAGTACTTC. Translating it yields CASSPPGQGNQETQYF.

CDR3 sequence (DNA): TGCGCCAGCAGCCAAGATTCTTGGAGCGGGAGGACCCGGGATACGCAGTATTTT. Protein sequence: CASSQDSWSGRTRDTQYF. V is TRBV4-1 and J is TRBJ2-3, with TRBD2 identical over 9 bases. With 0 bases clipped from V and 6 bases from J, the junction kept 13 bases outside the gene matches. The CDR3 has 18 residues. The germline gives CDR1 MGHRA, CDR2 YSYEKL.